This TCR beta chain is drawn from a study of shared clonotypes between healthy human individuals. CDR1 SGHNT and CDR2 YYREEE come from the germline V gene (reference sequence). V was pared by 3 bases and J by 4 bases, with 16 bases between. The CDR3 runs 16 residues. A deep-level run was used for the assay. The repertoire was sequenced with immunoSEQ multiplex PCR; TCRdb's copy has only in-frame clones and lacks some. This sample yields about 2.4 million clones, of which roughly 93% are seen a single time; approximately 0.35% belongs to the top ten. This receptor was identified in a man younger than 30 in good health. Some clones in this sample may be carry-over from other donors' samples. This chain uses TRBV5-4 with TRBJ2-2; a weak D match, TRBD2 (6 bases). The sample comprised naive CD4+ T cells from PBMCs. Sample subset: CD45RA+ positively selected. The DNA of the CDR3 is TGTGCCAGCAGCTCCCTAGCGTCCGGGGGCACCGGGGAGCTGTTTTTT. Its protein product is CASSSLASGGTGELFF.